The T cell receptor (beta chain) under discussion was sequenced for a study of cytomegalovirus exposure and HLA in healthy donors. Germline CDR1 and CDR2: SEHNR and FQNEAQ (reference sequence). The trim removed 6 bases at V and 10 bases at J, leaving 8 bases unmatched. This CDR3 has 14 residues. Primers: 60 Vbeta forward and 13 Jbeta reverse. Method: immunoSEQ multiplex PCR; TCRdb's copy keeps in-frame clones and lacks some. The repertoire holds some 150,000 clones, approximately 76% seen once, with roughly 1.4% in the top ten. The receptor's source is a man between 60 and 70 years old in good health and CMV-seronegative. This rearrangement joins TRBV7-9 to TRBJ1-4, with TRBD1 matching over 10 bases. The sequencing input was PBMCs. DNA of the CDR3: TGTGCCAGCAGATCCGGGACAGGGGAGACAAAACTGTTTTTT. Translation: CASRSGTGETKLFF.